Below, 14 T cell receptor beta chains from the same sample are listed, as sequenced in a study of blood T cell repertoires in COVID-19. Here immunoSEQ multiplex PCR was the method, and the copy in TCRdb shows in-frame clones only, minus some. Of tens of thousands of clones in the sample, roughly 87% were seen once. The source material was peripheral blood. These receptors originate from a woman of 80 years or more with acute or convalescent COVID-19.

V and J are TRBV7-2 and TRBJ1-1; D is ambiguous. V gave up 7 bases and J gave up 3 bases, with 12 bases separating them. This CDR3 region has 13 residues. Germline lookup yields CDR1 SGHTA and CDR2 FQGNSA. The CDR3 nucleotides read TGTGCCAGCACCATAAGTCGGGACACTGAAGCTTTCTTT. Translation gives CASTISRDTEAFF. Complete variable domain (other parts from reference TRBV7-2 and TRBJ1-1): GAGVSQSPSNKVTEKGKDVELRCDPISGHTALYWYRQSLGQGLEFLIYFQGNSAPDKSGLPSDRFSAERTGGSVSTLTIQRTQQEDSAVYLCASTISRDTEAFFGQGTRLTVV.

CDR3 nucleotides: TGTGCCACCCGGGCGGAGGTGCGTAATCAGCCCCAGCATTTT. Residues: CATRAEVRNQPQHF. V usage is TRBV19 and J usage is TRBJ1-5; D call uncertain. The CDR3 length is 14 residues. In germline, CDR1 is LNHDA, CDR2 SQIVND (reference sequence). Trimming removed 10 bases from V and 4 bases from J, with 17 bases in between.

The CDR3 sequence: CATSALTRDSEETQYF. The DNA of the CDR3 is TGTGCCACCAGTGCCCTCACCCGGGACAGCGAAGAGACCCAGTACTTC. This chain uses TRBV24-1 with TRBJ2-5; 7 bases fit TRBD1. The germline CDR1 and CDR2 sequences are KGHDR and SFDVKD. Losses at the gene ends were 5 bases for V and 3 bases for J; bases not matched to a gene: 11. The CDR3 loop spans 16 amino acids.

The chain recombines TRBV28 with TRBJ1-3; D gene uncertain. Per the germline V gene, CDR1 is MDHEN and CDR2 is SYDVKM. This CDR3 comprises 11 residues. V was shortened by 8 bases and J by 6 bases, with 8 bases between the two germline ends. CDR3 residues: CASGLKNTIYF. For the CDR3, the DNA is TGTGCCAGCGGCTTAAAAAACACCATATATTTT.

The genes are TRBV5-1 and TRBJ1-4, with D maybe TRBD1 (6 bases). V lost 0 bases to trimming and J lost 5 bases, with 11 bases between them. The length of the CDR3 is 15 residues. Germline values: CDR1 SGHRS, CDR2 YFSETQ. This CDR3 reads CASSLDGTRNEKLFF. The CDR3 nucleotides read TGCGCCAGCAGCTTGGATGGGACAAGAAATGAAAAACTGTTTTTT.

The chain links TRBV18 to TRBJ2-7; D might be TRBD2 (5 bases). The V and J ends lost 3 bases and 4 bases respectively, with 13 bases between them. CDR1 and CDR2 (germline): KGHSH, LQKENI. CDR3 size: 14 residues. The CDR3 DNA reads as TGTGCCAGCTCACCCTCCCGGGAAGGGTACGAGCAGTACTTC. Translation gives CASSPSREGYEQYF.

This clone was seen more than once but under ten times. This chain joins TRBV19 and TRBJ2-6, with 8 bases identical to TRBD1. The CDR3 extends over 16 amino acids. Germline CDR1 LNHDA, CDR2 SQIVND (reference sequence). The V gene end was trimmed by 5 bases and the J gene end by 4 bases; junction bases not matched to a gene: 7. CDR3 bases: TGTGCCAGTAGTCAACCGACAGGGGTCGGGGCCAACGTCCTGACTTTC. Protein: CASSQPTGVGANVLTF. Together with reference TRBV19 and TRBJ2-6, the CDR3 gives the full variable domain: DGGITQSPKYLFRKEGQNVTLSCEQNLNHDAMYWYRQDPGQGLRLIYYSQIVNDFQKGDIAEGYSVSREKKESFPLTVTSAQKNPTAFYLCASSQPTGVGANVLTFGAGSRLTVL.

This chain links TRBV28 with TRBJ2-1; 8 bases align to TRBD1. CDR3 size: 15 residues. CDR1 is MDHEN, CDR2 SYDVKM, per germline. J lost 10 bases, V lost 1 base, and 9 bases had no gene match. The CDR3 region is CASSLYRGALPEQFF. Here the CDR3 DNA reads TGTGCCAGCAGTTTATACAGGGGGGCCCTTCCGGAGCAGTTCTTC.

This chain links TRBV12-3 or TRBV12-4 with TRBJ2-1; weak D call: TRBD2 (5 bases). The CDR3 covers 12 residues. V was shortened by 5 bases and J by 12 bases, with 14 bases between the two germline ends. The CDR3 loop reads CASSRVARGQFF. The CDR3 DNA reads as TGTGCCAGCAGTCGGGTGGCACGGGGGCAGTTCTTC.

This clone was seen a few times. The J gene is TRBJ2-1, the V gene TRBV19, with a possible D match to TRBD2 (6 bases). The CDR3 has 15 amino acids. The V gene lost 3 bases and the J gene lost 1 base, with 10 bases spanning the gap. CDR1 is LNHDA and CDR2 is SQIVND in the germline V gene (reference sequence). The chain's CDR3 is CASSMEGRSYNEQFF. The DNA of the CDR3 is TGTGCCAGTAGTATGGAGGGGAGATCCTACAATGAGCAGTTCTTC.

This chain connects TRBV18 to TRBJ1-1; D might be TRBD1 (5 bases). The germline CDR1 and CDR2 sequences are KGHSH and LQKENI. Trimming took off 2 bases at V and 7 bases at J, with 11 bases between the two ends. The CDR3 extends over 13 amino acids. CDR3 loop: CASSPGADLEAFF. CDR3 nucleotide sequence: TGTGCCAGCTCACCAGGGGCGGACCTTGAAGCTTTCTTT.

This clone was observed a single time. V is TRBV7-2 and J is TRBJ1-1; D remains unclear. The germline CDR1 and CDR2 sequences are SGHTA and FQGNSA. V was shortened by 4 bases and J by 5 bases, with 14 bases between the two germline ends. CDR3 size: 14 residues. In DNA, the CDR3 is TGTGCCAGCAGCTACGGGCGGAGAGGGACTGAAGCTTTCTTT. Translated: CASSYGRRGTEAFF.

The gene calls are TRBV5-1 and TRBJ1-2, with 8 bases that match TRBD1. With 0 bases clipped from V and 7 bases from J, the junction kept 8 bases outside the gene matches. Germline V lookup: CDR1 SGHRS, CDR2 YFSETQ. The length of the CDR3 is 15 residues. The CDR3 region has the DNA TGCGCCAGCAGCTTGGGGGACAGGTCTCTGGGTGGCTACACCTTC. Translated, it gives CASSLGDRSLGGYTF. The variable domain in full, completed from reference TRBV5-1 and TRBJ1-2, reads KAGVTQTPRYLIKTRGQQVTLSCSPISGHRSVSWYQQTPGQGLQFLFEYFSETQRNKGNFPGRFSGRQFSNSRSEMNVSTLELGDSALYLCASSLGDRSLGGYTFGSGTRLTVV.

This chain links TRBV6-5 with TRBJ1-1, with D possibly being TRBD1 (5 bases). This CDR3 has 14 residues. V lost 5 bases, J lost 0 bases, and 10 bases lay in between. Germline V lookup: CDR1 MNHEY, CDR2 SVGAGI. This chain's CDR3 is CASSPTDVNTEAFF. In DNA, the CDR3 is TGTGCCAGCAGTCCGACAGATGTGAACACTGAAGCTTTCTTT.